This T cell receptor (beta chain) was identified in a study of OX40 agonist ivuxolimab in advanced cancers. Background for the entire study: The costimulatory receptor OX40 (CD134) was targeted by ivuxolimab, a fully human IgG2 agonistic monoclonal antibody. The paper reports the monotherapy dose-escalation portion (N of about 47 patients) of the phase I ivuxolimab trial. Three dose-escalation patients achieved partial responses, one with hepatocellular carcinoma and two with cutaneous melanoma. Intravenous ivuxolimab was administered to patients every 2 weeks at six dose levels: 0.01, 0.1, 0.3, 1.5, 3 and 10 mg/kg. Of the 50 to 55 patients in dose escalation, 19 had hepatocellular carcinoma, about 15 had melanoma, 9 had renal cell carcinoma and 9 had head and neck cancer. A male proportion of 82.7% and a mean age of around 60 years, ranging from about 20 to 79, were recorded for the dose-escalation cohort. Peripheral TCRbeta sequencing was intended to test whether TCR sequence diversity was altered and clonal T-cell expansion was caused by ivuxolimab. Patients were allowed to have had prior anti-PD-1, anti-PD-L1 or anti-CTLA-4 therapy, and approximately 40% of the dose-escalation patients had been treated with checkpoint inhibitors.

Genomic DNA was isolated from the sorted cells so that the TCRbeta CDR3 region could be sequenced. TCRbeta CDR3 regions were sequenced using the immunoSEQ Assay. TCRdb re-hosts the immuneACCESS table, in-frame sequences only. Its copies lack some clones; in the studies checked, an unresolved V gene accounts for under half of them, and the cause for the rest is not known. The sample data list about 51,000 clones, and approximately 80% of these were observed just once. 2% to 2.5% of the sample goes to the ten largest clones. The trial excluded patients who had a history of autoimmune disease or were on systemic immunosuppression. In every dose cohort, peripheral blood was drawn for TCR sequencing at baseline, cycle 4 day 1, and cycle 7 day 1. Samples were obtained from an open-label, multicenter, first-in-human phase I dose-escalation trial of ivuxolimab. The trial enrolled adults with locally advanced or metastatic head and neck squamous cell, hepatocellular, melanoma or renal cell carcinoma. Before TCR sequencing, CD4+ T cells and CD8+ T cells from peripheral blood were sorted into separate populations.

Points on this clone: Its recognized antigen is unknown. No base-level quality is on record; no much larger clone is a single base apart.

Overall study outcomes, separate from this receptor: Low levels of normalized T-cell clonal expansion were also shown by some nonresponding patients. The antigen specificity of the peripheral T cells that underwent clonal expansion was not determined. After ivuxolimab, more expanded clones were found on average in CD8+ T cells than in CD4+ T cells. Clonal expansion of both CD4+ and CD8+ blood T cells was observed from baseline to week 6 at doses 0.1 to 3.0 mg/kg. In partial responders in the 0.1-3.0 mg/kg groups, normalized peripheral clonal expansion was found to be among the lowest, especially among CD8+ T cells.

The CDR3 numbers 14 residues from cysteine through phenylalanine. The sequence is cut down to CDR3 DNA, 42 bases in frame from base 1. The junction carries 12 bases between V and J, which are trimmed by 2 bases and 3 bases respectively. CDR1 and CDR2 were assigned from the germline V gene as SGDLS and YYNGEE. The TCR sequence derives from an adult with an advanced solid tumor such as melanoma, head and neck, liver or kidney cancer. The sample here was CD4+ or CD8+ T cells sorted from blood, taken in a trial of the OX40 agonist ivuxolimab. The chain employs TRBV9 and TRBJ2-7; TRBD2 might be the D gene, on 6 matching bases. The nucleotide sequence is given as TGTGCCAGCAGCGTCACCGGGACTGACTACGAGCAGTACTTC. Its translation reads: CASSVTGTDYEQYF. With all but the CDR3 taken from the reference TRBV9 and TRBJ2-7 genes, the full variable domain is: DSGVTQTPKHLITATGQRVTLRCSPRSGDLSVYWYQQSLDQGLQFLIQYYNGEERAKGNILERFSAQQFPDLHSELNLSSLELGDSALYFCASSVTGTDYEQYFGPGTRLTVT.